The present TCR beta chain was sequenced within a study of cytomegalovirus exposure and HLA in healthy donors. PCR used 60 Vbeta primers and 13 Jbeta primers. Profiled with immunoSEQ multiplex PCR; TCRdb holds only in-frame clones, not every one. The sample includes some 150,000 clones, less than 65% seen only once; the top ten take 3%. This clone has a handful of counts. Antigen specificity is unknown. The study's findings and limits: Some 16,000 TCR beta sequences were associated with HLA alleles at 0.05 false discovery rate in a later analysis.

CDR3 length equals 16 residues. Trimming removed 1 base from V and 2 bases from J; junction bases left unmatched: 8. Per the germline V gene, CDR1 is LNHNV and CDR2 is YYDKDF (reference sequence). This chain links TRBV15 with TRBJ2-7; 7 bases fit TRBD1. Sequenced material: PBMCs. This receptor was obtained from a woman in her twenties or thirties in good health and CMV-seropositive. For the CDR3, the DNA is TGTGCCACCAGCAGAGCTCCGGGGACAGAAGCCTACGAGCAGTACTTC. Translation: CATSRAPGTEAYEQYF.